What follows describes a single T cell receptor (beta chain). Its specificity is not known. The sample is drawn from a study of vaccination and CD4 T cells after COVID-19. Turning to the study itself: Post-COVID sampling occurred a median 101 days after diagnosis (range 35 to 161). Samples after vaccination came a median approximately 70 days past dose two, ranging 14 to 241.

One entry per CDR3 protein results from TCRdb running MiXCR on the PCR reads. The sample carries roughly 14,000 distinct CDR3 sequences, 69% recorded once. This CDR3 region has 14 residues. Germline V gene lookup returns CDR1 LNHNV and CDR2 YYDKDF (reference sequence). The trim removed 8 bases at V and 4 bases at J, leaving 8 bases unmatched. General observations from the study: Among convalescent patients, a median around 86% of reactive clones emerged only after vaccination.

The origin of this receptor is a human donor who had recovered from COVID-19. V gene TRBV15 combines with J gene TRBJ2-3; 8 nucleotides align to TRBD2. The sequences come from CD4+ T cells from blood, collected after SARS-CoV-2 vaccination. CDR3 residues: CATHRPSGPDTQYF. The CDR3 nucleotides read TGTGCCACCCACCGGCCTAGCGGGCCAGATACGCAGTATTTT. Supplemented by reference TRBV15 and TRBJ2-3, the full variable domain reads DAMVIQNPRYQVTQFGKPVTLSCSQTLNHNVMYWYQQKSSQAPKLLFHYYDKDFNNEADTPDNFQSRRPNTSFCFLDIRSPGLGDTAMYLCATHRPSGPDTQYFGPGTRLTVL.